This T cell receptor (beta chain) was recovered during a study of T cell repertoires in ileal Crohn's disease. Germline assignment: CDR1 SGHVS and CDR2 FNYEAQ. CDR3 length: 15 amino acids. The V end lost 5 bases, the J end lost 2 bases, and 13 bases lay between the germline ends. Profiling relied on immunoSEQ multiplex PCR, and the TCRdb table lists in-frame clones only, not all of them. The table has roughly 31,000 clones, just under 80% seen once. V usage is TRBV7-6 and J usage is TRBJ2-1; perhaps TRBD2 as D (5 bases). Sequenced: ileal tissue. The TCR sequence derives from an adult with Crohn's disease. CDR3 in amino acids: CASSRSGPPYNEQFF. The CDR3 DNA is TGTGCCAGCAGCAGAAGCGGACCCCCCTACAATGAGCAGTTCTTC.